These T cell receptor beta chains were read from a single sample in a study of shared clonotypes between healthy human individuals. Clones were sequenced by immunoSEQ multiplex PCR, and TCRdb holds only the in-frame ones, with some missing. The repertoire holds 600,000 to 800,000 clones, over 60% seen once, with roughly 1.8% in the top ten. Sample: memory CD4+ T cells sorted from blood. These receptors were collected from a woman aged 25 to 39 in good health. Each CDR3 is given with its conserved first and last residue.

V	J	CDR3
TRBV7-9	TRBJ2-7	CASSLGAGASREQYF
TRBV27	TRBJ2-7	CASSNRDVSYEQYF
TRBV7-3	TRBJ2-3	CASSLTAIGGNWDTQYF
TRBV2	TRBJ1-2	CASSWQGARRVVGYTF
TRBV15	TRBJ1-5	CATSRDLAGRGNQPQHF
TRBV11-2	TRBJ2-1	CASSQGVGGEQFF
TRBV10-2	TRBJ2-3	CASSESASGDTDTQYF
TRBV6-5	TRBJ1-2	CASTPGPNYGYTF
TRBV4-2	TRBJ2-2	CASESGGLEGITGELFF
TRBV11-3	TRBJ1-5	CASSLFSEKPQHF
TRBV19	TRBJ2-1	CASMGGRARNEQFF
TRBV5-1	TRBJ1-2	CASSLGILAGTASNYGYTF
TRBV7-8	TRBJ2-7	CASSSPGGGFYEQYF
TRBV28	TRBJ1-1	CASILGESTEAFF
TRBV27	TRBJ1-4	CASRPQGGGEKLFF
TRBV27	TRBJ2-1	CASSQLSGWGSYNEQFF
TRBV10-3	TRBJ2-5	CAIGSQRYQETQYF
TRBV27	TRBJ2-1	CASRDRGFAEQFF
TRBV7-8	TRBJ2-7	CASGRDREYEQYF
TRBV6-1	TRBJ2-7	CASSEGGTPTSEQYF
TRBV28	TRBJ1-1	CASSEWKGTKPQAFF
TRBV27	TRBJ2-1	CASSSSSRVSYNEQFF
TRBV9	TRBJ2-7	CASSVTSEGGYEQYF
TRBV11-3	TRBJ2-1	CASSSPNVGEQFF
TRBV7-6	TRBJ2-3	CASSLAGTSGLDTQYF
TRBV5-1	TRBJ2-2	CASSLGLATGELFF
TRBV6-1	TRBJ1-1	CASSEHGTEAFF
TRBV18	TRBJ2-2	CASSQRDKVSTGELFF
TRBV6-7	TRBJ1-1	CASSEQVPQAFF
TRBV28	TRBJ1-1	CASGGGPGTEAFF
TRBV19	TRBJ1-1	CASRDRNTEAFF
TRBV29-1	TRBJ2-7	CSVEVNEGYEQYF
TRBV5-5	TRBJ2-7	CASSLEYMGREQYF
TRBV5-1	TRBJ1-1	CASSLVGRENTEAFF
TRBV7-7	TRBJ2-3	CASSLGGSDTQYF
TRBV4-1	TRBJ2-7	CASSQVQDGEIYEQYF
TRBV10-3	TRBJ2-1	CAISDQGAAEFF
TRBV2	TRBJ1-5	CASGGASGNQPQHF
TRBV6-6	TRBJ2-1	CASSFEGSYNEQFF
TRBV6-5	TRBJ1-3	CASRWDRAGNTIYF
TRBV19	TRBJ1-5	CASSILTGYQPQHF
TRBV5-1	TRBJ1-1	CASSGGQGAVTTEAFF
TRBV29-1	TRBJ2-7	CSAGDSYEQYF
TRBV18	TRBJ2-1	CASSPPPGQGIEQFF
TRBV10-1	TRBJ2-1	CASSGHLGSYNEQFF
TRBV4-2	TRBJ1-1	CASSQGPDPNTEAFF
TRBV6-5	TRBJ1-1	CASSYGQGAAFF
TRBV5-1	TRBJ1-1	CASSASMQNTEAFF
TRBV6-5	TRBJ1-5	CASSREHSNQPQHF
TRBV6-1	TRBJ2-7	CASRRVSGEQYF
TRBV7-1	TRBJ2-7	CASSLNAGGAYEQYF
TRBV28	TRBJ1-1	CASSPLRTNTEAFF
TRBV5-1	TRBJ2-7	CASSLLAGGGEQYF
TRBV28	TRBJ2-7	CASLPGTSGRYEQYF
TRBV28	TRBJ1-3	CASSEQQGNTIYF
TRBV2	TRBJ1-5	CASRTDSNQPQHF
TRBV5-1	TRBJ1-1	CASSSELPGTGNTEAFF
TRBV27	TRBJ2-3	CASSSPSRLSDTQYF
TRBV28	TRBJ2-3	CASSRRRSPSTDTQYF
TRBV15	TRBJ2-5	CATSRGDLAGTIQETQYF